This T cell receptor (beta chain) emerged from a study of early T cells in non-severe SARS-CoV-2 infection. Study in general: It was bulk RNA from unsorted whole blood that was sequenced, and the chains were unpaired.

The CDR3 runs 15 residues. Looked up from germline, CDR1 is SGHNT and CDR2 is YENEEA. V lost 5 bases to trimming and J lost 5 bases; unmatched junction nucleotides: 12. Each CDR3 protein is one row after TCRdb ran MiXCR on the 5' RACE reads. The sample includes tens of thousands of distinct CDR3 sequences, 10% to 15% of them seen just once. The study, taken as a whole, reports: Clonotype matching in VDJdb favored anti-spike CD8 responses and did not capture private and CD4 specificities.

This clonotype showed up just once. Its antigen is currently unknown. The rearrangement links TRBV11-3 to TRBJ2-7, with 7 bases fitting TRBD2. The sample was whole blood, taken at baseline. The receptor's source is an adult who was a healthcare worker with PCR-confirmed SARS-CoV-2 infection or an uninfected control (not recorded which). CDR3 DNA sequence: TGTGCCAGCAGCACAGCCGGGACTACTAGTAACGAGCAGTACTTC. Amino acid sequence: CASSTAGTTSNEQYF.